What follows are 13 T cell receptor beta chains derived from one specimen sequenced in a study of T cells expressing NK-cell markers. TCRdb reprocessed the 5' RACE reads and stores each CDR3 protein as one record, lacking DNA. Its table lists some 600,000 distinct CDR3 sequences. Sequencing input: blood T cells: a sorted CD56 or NKG2C T cell subset, CD4+ or CD8+ T cells, or bulk PBMC T cells (not recorded which). Every receptor here comes from a man younger than 30 in good health.

This chain connects TRBV3-1 to TRBJ2-7; TCRdb returns TRBD2, unconfirmable since there is no DNA. Germline V lookup: CDR1 LGHDT, CDR2 YNNKEL (reference sequence). The CDR3 is made up of 16 amino acids. The CDR3 region is CASNVPGLAGVKEQYF.

V usage is TRBV29-1 and J usage is TRBJ2-4; with no DNA, the TCRdb D assignment of TRBD1 cannot be verified. The CDR3 is made up of 19 amino acids. Germline V CDR1 and CDR2: SQVTM, ANQGSEA. The CDR3 sequence is CSVDATGGVGGGNGNIQYF.

The V gene is TRBV15, the J gene TRBJ1-4; lacking DNA, the TRBD1 call made by TCRdb goes unchecked. This CDR3 contains 15 residues. Germline V gene lookup returns CDR1 LNHNV and CDR2 YYDKDF (reference sequence). This CDR3 reads CATSSTPRRNEKLFF. The whole variable domain, filled in from reference TRBV15 and TRBJ1-4, reads DAMVIQNPRYQVTQFGKPVTLSCSQTLNHNVMYWYQQKSSQAPKLLFHYYDKDFNNEADTPDNFQSRRPNTSFCFLDIRSPGLGDTAMYLCATSSTPRRNEKLFFGSGTQLSVL.

The chain uses TRBV5-1 and TRBJ2-5. The CDR3 covers 15 residues. Germline assignment: CDR1 SGHRS and CDR2 YFSETQ. CDR3: CASSLAGESQETQYF.

The CDR3 loop reads CSIYGQGHGGGGYEQYF. The chain employs TRBV29-1 and TRBJ2-7; the D call from TCRdb, TRBD1, cannot be confirmed without DNA. CDR1 is SQVTM and CDR2 is ANQGSEA in the germline V gene. The CDR3 is made up of 17 amino acids.

The chain joins TRBV12-3 or TRBV12-4 to TRBJ2-7; TCRdb calls TRBD2, which cannot be checked without DNA. The CDR3 runs 14 residues. The CDR3 sequence: CASSLAGSKHEQYF.

V and J are TRBV9 and TRBJ2-7. The germline V gene has CDR1 SGDLS and CDR2 YYNGEE. This CDR3 is built from 15 residues. The CDR3 protein is CASSDKLGPSYEQYF.

The chain recombines TRBV29-1 with TRBJ2-7; TCRdb outputs TRBD1, but without DNA this stays unchecked. CDR3 size: 12 residues. Per germline, CDR1 SQVTM and CDR2 ANQGSEA. CDR3 protein: CSALGLGLEQYF.

This rearrangement joins TRBV12-3 or TRBV12-4 to TRBJ2-1; the D gene TCRdb calls, TRBD2, cannot be checked with no DNA. The CDR3 has 14 residues. CDR3 protein: CASIETSGRHEQFF.

The rearrangement uses TRBV6-5 and TRBJ2-3. CDR1 is MNHEY, CDR2 SVGAGI, per germline. The CDR3 sequence is 16 residues long. The CDR3 is CASSYADRLDTDTQYF.

This chain links TRBV11-2 with TRBJ1-1; TCRdb's D call of TRBD1 is untestable without DNA. Per the germline V gene, CDR1 is SGHAT and CDR2 is FQNNGV. CDR3 length: 18 residues. The CDR3 reads CASSLHRGAASGNTEAFF.

The chain employs TRBV5-1 and TRBJ2-1; the TCRdb D gene call, TRBD1, has no DNA to confirm it. The CDR3 totals 16 residues. Germline V gives CDR1 SGHRS, CDR2 YFSETQ. CDR3 sequence reads: CASSLDPGGAYNEQFF.

The chain employs TRBV20-1 and TRBJ2-1; TCRdb's D call of TRBD1 is untestable without DNA. This CDR3 spans 15 amino acids. From germline, CDR1 is DFQATT and CDR2 SNEGSKA (reference sequence). CDR3 in amino acids: CSASFRDQVINEQFF.